The sample holds many counts of the clone carrying this TCR beta chain. Its antigen is unknown. This sample is part of a study of CD8+CD57+ T cells in acquired aplastic anemia. For the study at large: Isolated CD4+ and CD8+ cells, once sorted, yielded DNA averaging roughly 3 ug. About 10 million reads were obtained on average for healthy donor CD4+ cells. General study findings and limits: Patients and controls had in common twenty-nine CD8+ CDR3 sequences. Any difference that existed in CD8+ Simpson's diversity between patients and controls was not significant.

Genomic DNA acted as the template from which TCR beta VDJ combination and CDR3 sequence profiling were carried out. TCRdb reanalysed the reads using MiXCR and keeps one entry per CDR3 protein. The sample has 400,000 to 500,000 distinct CDR3 sequences, 65% to 80% seen once; the top ten hold 4%. Specimen: sorted CD4+, CD8+, or CD8+CD57+ T cells (not recorded which) from PBMCs. This TCR was recovered from a human donor in good health, serving as a control.

CDR3 loop: CASEQGTGGETQYF. CDR3 DNA: TGTGCTAGTGAGCAAGGGACAGGGGGAGAGACCCAGTACTTC. The chain uses TRBV12-5 and TRBJ2-5, with 11 nucleotides matching TRBD1. Per the germline V gene, CDR1 is LGHNT and CDR2 is FRNRAP. J lost 4 bases, V lost 7 bases, and 5 bases had no gene match. The CDR3 is made up of 14 amino acids.